Presented here are 17 T cell receptor beta chains from one specimen sequenced in a study of shared clonotypes between healthy human individuals. Here immunoSEQ multiplex PCR was the method, and the copy in TCRdb shows in-frame clones only, minus some. The sample contains roughly 2.5 million clones, approximately 90% of which appear only once. Sequencing was done on a sample of naive CD4+ T cells sorted from blood. The sample's subset: CD45RA+ positively selected. All receptors come from a man aged 18 to 29 in good health.

The V gene is TRBV5-1, the J gene TRBJ1-4; D is ambiguous. From germline, CDR1 is SGHRS and CDR2 YFSETQ. The CDR3 covers 15 residues. Trimming pared 4 bases from V and 0 bases from J, leaving 10 bases between. CDR3 coding DNA: TGCGCCAGCAGCCTAGCGAGAGCAACTAATGAAAAACTGTTTTTT. Its translation is CASSLARATNEKLFF.

The chain carries TRBV6-6 and TRBJ1-4; no clear D. The CDR3 is 12 residues long. The germline V and J ends were trimmed by 4 bases and 4 bases, with 4 bases remaining between them. The V gene's germline CDR1 is MNHNY and CDR2 SVGAGI (reference sequence). CDR3 DNA sequence: TGTGCCAGCAGTTTATATAATGAAAAACTGTTTTTT. Encoded protein: CASSLYNEKLFF.

This chain uses TRBV5-1 with TRBJ2-2; D uncertain. This CDR3 spans 19 amino acids. The germline V gene has CDR1 SGHRS and CDR2 YFSETQ. V lost 1 base to trimming and J lost 0 bases, with 19 bases between them. This CDR3 reads CASSLRNQVAISNTGELFF. The CDR3 nucleotides read TGCGCCAGCAGCTTGAGGAACCAGGTCGCGATCTCGAACACCGGGGAGCTGTTTTTT.

The chain employs TRBV7-3 and TRBJ2-1, with TRBD2 identical over 8 bases. CDR3 length: 14 amino acids. CDR1 and CDR2 from the germline V gene are SGHTA and FQGTGA. Germline trimming cut 1 base from V and 8 bases from J; bases unmatched to any gene: 4. The CDR3 sequence is CASSLSSGGDEQFF. CDR3 nucleotide sequence: TGTGCCAGCAGCTTAAGCAGCGGGGGAGATGAGCAGTTCTTC.

This clone was seen only once. The rearrangement joins TRBV7-3 to TRBJ1-1; 7 bases align to TRBD1. V lost 4 bases and J lost 1; bases outside the gene matches: 3. CDR3 length equals 14 residues. CDR1 is SGHTA and CDR2 is FQGTGA in the germline V gene. The CDR3 coding sequence is TGTGCCAGCAGCTCGGGACAGACGAACACTGAAGCTTTCTTT. This codes for CASSSGQTNTEAFF.

The chain carries TRBV5-1 and TRBJ2-7; 7 bases are a match to TRBD1. The CDR3 consists of 16 residues. V trimming: 4 bases; J trimming: 0 bases; junction bases outside the gene matches: 10. Germline loops: CDR1 SGHRS, CDR2 YFSETQ. Written as DNA, the CDR3 is TGCGCCAGCAGCCTTATCGACAGGGCTAGCTCCTACGAGCAGTACTTC. Protein sequence: CASSLIDRASSYEQYF.

In nucleotides, the CDR3 is TGCGCCAGCAGTGATTTGCTAGCAGGGCCCCAAAGTCTGTTCTTC. Translating it yields CASSDLLAGPQSLFF. This rearrangement joins TRBV10-2 to TRBJ2-1; the D gene could be TRBD1 or TRBD2 (5 bases each). The CDR3 runs to 15 residues. The V gene's germline CDR1 is WSHSY and CDR2 SAAADI. V was shortened by 3 bases and J by 15 bases, with 24 bases between the two germline ends.

The DNA for the CDR3 is TGTGCCAGCAGCTTAGTCGGCTTTCTGAACACTGAAGCTTTCTTT. It yields the protein CASSLVGFLNTEAFF. The rearrangement joins TRBV7-2 to TRBJ1-1, with D unclear. Germline V gene lookup returns CDR1 SGHTA and CDR2 FQGNSA. V was pared by 1 base and J by 0 bases, with 9 bases between. The CDR3 has 15 amino acids.

The J gene is TRBJ1-6, the V gene TRBV25-1, with TRBD1 matching 10 bases. The CDR3 consists of 14 residues. Unmatched junction bases numbered 2, after V lost 3 bases and J lost 9 bases. CDR1 MGHDK and CDR2 SYGVNS come from the germline V gene. As DNA, the CDR3 is TGTGCCAGCAGTGATGGGACAGGGGTTTCACCCCTCCACTTT. The encoded protein is CASSDGTGVSPLHF.

CDR3 DNA: TGTGCCAGCAGCCCCCACCCGGGACAGGGGTCCAATGAGCAGTTCTTC. Translating it yields CASSPHPGQGSNEQFF. This chain uses TRBV7-4 with TRBJ2-1, with 10 nucleotides matching TRBD1. The germline V gene has CDR1 SGHVT and CDR2 SQSDAQ. The CDR3 covers 16 residues. V was clipped by 5 bases and J by 6 bases; unmatched bases: 10.

The chain uses TRBV2 and TRBJ2-3; no reliable D call. Germline V gives CDR1 SNHLY, CDR2 FYNNEI. The CDR3 spans 14 residues. The V end was cut by 2 bases, the J end by 1 base, with 7 bases between. CDR3 sequence (DNA): TGTGCCAGCAGTGAACTGGCCCGCACAGATACGCAGTATTTT. Amino acids: CASSELARTDTQYF.

About this clone itself: Other nucleotide sequences in the sample specify the same CDR3. This chain joins TRBV7-9 and TRBJ2-7, with D perhaps matching TRBD2 (6 bases). The V end was cut by 0 bases, the J end by 6 bases, with 9 bases between. Germline loops: CDR1 SEHNR, CDR2 FQNEAQ (reference sequence). This CDR3 has 13 residues. The CDR3 loop reads CASSLAGGREQYF. In nucleotides, the CDR3 is TGTGCCAGCAGCTTAGCAGGAGGGCGCGAGCAGTACTTC.

This clone was seen a single time. This chain links TRBV28 with TRBJ2-1; possible D gene TRBD1, 5 bases. V lost 6 bases and J lost 9, with 15 bases in between. The CDR3 contains 13 residues. Germline values: CDR1 MDHEN, CDR2 SYDVKM. As DNA, the CDR3 is TGTGCCAGCAGGACCCAGGGTATAGGTGAGCAGTTCTTC. As protein: CASRTQGIGEQFF.

J is TRBJ2-4 and V is TRBV30; 7 bases align to TRBD1. The V gene's germline CDR1 is GTSNPN and CDR2 SVGIG (reference sequence). This CDR3 spans 16 amino acids. The V and J ends lost 4 bases and 3 bases, in that order; junction bases with no gene match: 12. In DNA, the CDR3 is TGTGCCTGGACCCCAGAGGGGACAGTCATCAAAAACATTCAGTACTTC. Translating gives CAWTPEGTVIKNIQYF.

V is TRBV18 and J is TRBJ2-1; 8 bases are a match to TRBD2. CDR3 length: 16 amino acids. Germline V CDR1 and CDR2: KGHSH, LQKENI. After removal of 3 bases from V and 9 bases from J, the junction contained 13 bases not matched to a gene. The CDR3 region is CASSPDIAGSRSEQFF. The CDR3 region has the DNA TGTGCCAGCTCACCTGACATAGCGGGAAGTCGGAGTGAGCAGTTCTTC.

The V call is TRBV5-1, the J call TRBJ2-4; a weak D match, TRBD2 (6 bases). This CDR3 is 15 amino acids long. V lost 4 bases and J lost 5, with 16 bases in between. The V gene's germline CDR1 is SGHRS and CDR2 YFSETQ. The CDR3 region has the DNA TGCGCCAGCAGCCCTGGGGACTGGGCCGAAAACATTCAGTACTTC. It encodes CASSPGDWAENIQYF.

This chain uses TRBV5-1 with TRBJ1-4, with D perhaps TRBD1 (5 bases). Trimming left V 0 bases short and J 8 bases short, with 8 bases between. The CDR3 covers 13 residues. CDR1 is SGHRS and CDR2 is YFSETQ in the germline V gene. Here the CDR3 reads CASSLVGREKLFF. CDR3 sequence (DNA): TGCGCCAGCAGCTTGGTGGGGCGCGAAAAACTGTTTTTT.